The TCR beta chain under discussion was sequenced for a study of T cell clonotyping in hematopoietic cell transplantation. Notes on this clone: Its antigen is not identified.

Notes on the study in general: Higher Inverse Simpson Index values in graft donor and pretransplant recipient predicted broader posttransplant TCR diversity. At the given depth, recipient repertoires were over 97% de novo clonotypes.

Data came from immunoSEQ multiplex PCR; TCRdb stores just in-frame clones and leaves some out. The table shows about 41,000 clones, with 95% occurring only once. The germline CDR1 and CDR2 sequences are SGHTA and FQGNSA. This CDR3 is 14 amino acids long. V dropped 1 base and J dropped 2 bases, with 9 bases sitting between them. The gene calls are TRBV7-2 and TRBJ2-7, with D uncertain. Sequences were obtained from peripheral blood mononuclear cells. The receptor comes from a man younger than 45 in good health. Some clones in this sample may be carry-over from other donors' samples. The chain's CDR3 is CASSLDGYTYEQYF. DNA for the CDR3: TGTGCCAGCAGCTTAGATGGTTACACCTACGAGCAGTACTTC.